Listed here are 26 T cell receptor beta chains from one sample, sequenced in a study of CD8 T cells in Susac syndrome. Random hexamers were used to reverse transcribe an amount of roughly 0.45 to 1 ug RNA. MiXCR was run by TCRdb on the immunoSEQ multiplex PCR reads, yielding one entry per CDR3 protein. This sample carries 350,000 to 550,000 distinct CDR3 sequences, approximately 89% of them seen once, and the ten largest clones take roughly 0.11%. Sequenced sample: CD8+ T cells from PBMCs. These receptors all come from a human donor with multiple sclerosis.

V gene TRBV5-1 combines with J gene TRBJ1-1, with D possibly being TRBD1 (5 bases). V was cut by 5 bases and J by 1 base, with 12 bases left in between. The CDR3 sequence is 14 residues long. Germline values: CDR1 SGHRS, CDR2 YFSETQ. The CDR3 sequence: CASSAGTGNTEAFF. In nucleotides, the CDR3 is TGCGCCAGCAGTGCCGGGACGGGGAACACTGAAGCTTTCTTT.

This chain links TRBV7-9 with TRBJ2-1; D not resolved. Trimming stripped 0 bases from V and 9 bases from J, with 15 bases between. Looked up from germline, CDR1 is SEHNR and CDR2 is FQNEAQ (reference sequence). The CDR3 is 15 residues long. The chain's CDR3 is CASSLALNYLGEQFF. The CDR3 DNA is TGTGCCAGCAGCTTAGCCCTCAACTACCTGGGTGAGCAGTTCTTC. The entire variable domain, with the rest obtained from reference TRBV7-9 and TRBJ2-1, is as follows: DTGVSQNPRHKITKRGQNVTFRCDPISEHNRLYWYRQTLGQGPEFLTYFQNEAQLEKSRLLSDRFSAERPKGSFSTLEIQRTEQGDSAMYLCASSLALNYLGEQFFGPGTRLTVL.

The V and J genes are TRBV6-5 and TRBJ1-1; D not resolved. The CDR3 has 11 amino acids. The V end lost 10 bases, the J end lost 2 bases, and 8 bases lay between the germline ends. Germline V gives CDR1 MNHEY, CDR2 SVGAGI. CDR3 nucleotide sequence: TGTGCCACAACGGCTAACACTGAAGCTTTCTTT. This translates into CATTANTEAFF.

The chain has TRBV4-1 and TRBJ2-7; 10 positions agree with TRBD1. Germline V gives CDR1 MGHRA, CDR2 YSYEKL. The length of the CDR3 is 16 residues. V lost 2 bases to trimming and J lost 1 base; unmatched junction nucleotides: 5. The CDR3 sequence: CASSQSPGQGSYEQYF. CDR3 bases: TGCGCCAGCAGCCAATCTCCGGGACAGGGGTCCTACGAGCAGTACTTC.

The chain recombines TRBV5-1 with TRBJ1-1; 9 bases map to TRBD1. The CDR3 totals 14 residues. The germline CDR1 and CDR2 sequences are SGHRS and YFSETQ. J gave up 5 bases and V 6 bases, and 8 bases lay outside the gene matches. In DNA, the CDR3 is TGCGCCAGCATCCCCGGACAGGGGAAAACTGAAGCTTTCTTT. It specifies CASIPGQGKTEAFF.

The J gene is TRBJ2-7, the V gene TRBV7-9; D is unclear. The CDR3 has 14 amino acids. The germline V and J ends were trimmed by 1 base and 9 bases, with 16 bases remaining between them. In germline, CDR1 is SEHNR, CDR2 FQNEAQ (reference sequence). The CDR3 DNA reads TGTGCCAGCAGCTTAGATAACCAGGCAACCGGGCAGTACTTC. Amino acids: CASSLDNQATGQYF.

V is TRBV20-1 and J is TRBJ2-1; 9 nucleotides line up with TRBD2. V dropped 0 bases and J dropped 0; count of bases not matched to a gene: 15. This CDR3 is built from 20 residues. CDR1 DFQATT and CDR2 SNEGSKA come from the germline V gene (reference sequence). CDR3 in DNA: TGCAGTGCTAGAGATAAAGGGTCGACTAGCGGACCTCGCTCCTACAATGAGCAGTTCTTC. Translating gives CSARDKGSTSGPRSYNEQFF.

Notes on this clonotype: A much larger clone is a single base away; this may be a read error. The V and J genes are TRBV27 and TRBJ2-7; TRBD1 matches 11 bases. Trimming took 6 bases from V and 3 from J; bases not matched to a gene: 4. This CDR3 is 14 amino acids long. Germline V gives CDR1 MNHEY, CDR2 SMNVEV (reference sequence). The CDR3 DNA follows: TGTGCCAGCAGGCCCGGGACAGGGGGCTACGAGCAGTACTTC. It translates to CASRPGTGGYEQYF.

The chain combines TRBV7-8 with TRBJ1-1, with D possibly TRBD1 on 5 matching bases. The CDR3 has 16 amino acids. V lost 6 bases to trimming and J lost 4 bases, with 21 bases between them. CDR1 and CDR2 (germline): SGHVS, FQNEAQ. As DNA, the CDR3 is TGTGCCAGCAGTACCGGGACGGGGTTGTCGGGCACTGAAGCTTTCTTT. This translates into CASSTGTGLSGTEAFF.

CDR3 DNA sequence: TGTGCCAGCAGTTACGGCAGGTCCGACAATGAGCAGTTCTTC. Translating gives CASSYGRSDNEQFF. The chain is built from TRBV6-5 and TRBJ2-1, with D hard to call. Trimming cost V 2 bases and J 5 bases, with 10 bases left between them. Germline lookup yields CDR1 MNHEY and CDR2 SVGAGI. CDR3 length: 14 amino acids.

The chain joins TRBV5-6 to TRBJ1-1; D is uncertain. Trimming removed 1 base from V and 1 base from J, with 8 bases in between. Germline lookup yields CDR1 SGHDT and CDR2 YYEEEE. CDR3 length: 14 residues. CDR3 coding DNA: TGTGCCAGCAGCTTGTTCATCGGGAACACTGAAGCTTTCTTT. This sequence encodes CASSLFIGNTEAFF.

This clonotype was counted a single time. J is TRBJ2-3 and V is TRBV27, with a tentative D call TRBD1 (6 bases). V was trimmed by 6 bases and J by 6 bases, leaving 19 bases between them. Germline assignment: CDR1 MNHEY and CDR2 SMNVEV (reference sequence). The CDR3 is made up of 15 amino acids. CDR3 nucleotide sequence: TGTGCCAGCAGGCCCTGGGGGCCGCCAGGGGATACGCAGTATTTT. Translated, it gives CASRPWGPPGDTQYF.

This clonotype appeared a few times. CDR3 bases: TGTGCCAGCAGCAGCGAGAGGACAGAGGCTTACTACGAGCAGTACTTC. It yields the protein CASSSERTEAYYEQYF. The chain couples TRBV5-6 to TRBJ2-7; a weak D match, TRBD1 (6 bases). Per germline, CDR1 SGHDT and CDR2 YYEEEE. The CDR3 is 16 amino acids. Trimming shortened V by 4 bases and J by 3 bases, and 20 bases separated the two germline ends.

The chain carries TRBV2 and TRBJ1-2, with D possibly matching TRBD1 (6 bases). Trimming took off 7 bases at V and 6 bases at J, with 15 bases between the two ends. This CDR3 has 13 residues. CDR1 and CDR2 from the germline V gene are SNHLY and FYNNEI. CDR3 in DNA: TGTGCCAGCACCGAGGGGGGGGTGGATGGCTACACCTTC. Translating gives CASTEGGVDGYTF.

The V gene is TRBV19, the J gene TRBJ1-1; 8 nucleotides match TRBD1. CDR3 length: 13 amino acids. J gave up 2 bases and V 10 bases, and 6 bases lay outside the gene matches. Germline V gives CDR1 LNHDA, CDR2 SQIVND (reference sequence). Here the CDR3 reads CATLQGGNTEAFF. CDR3 nucleotide sequence: TGTGCCACCTTACAGGGGGGTAACACTGAAGCTTTCTTT.

A single count supports this clonotype. V is TRBV12-3 or TRBV12-4 and J is TRBJ1-2; D is ambiguous. V was cut by 7 bases and J by 4 bases, with 13 bases left in between. The CDR3 runs to 13 residues. The CDR3 loop reads CASTRPDGYGYTF. The DNA for the CDR3 is TGTGCCAGCACCCGTCCCGACGGCTATGGCTACACCTTC.

The rearrangement joins TRBV10-3 to TRBJ1-1; unclear D gene. Germline V gene sequence: CDR1 ENHRY, CDR2 SYGVKD. Between the trimmed V and J ends, which lost 3 bases and 1 base, there was a span of 9 bases. This CDR3 has 14 residues. The CDR3 reads CAISDPNPNTEAFF. The CDR3 coding sequence is TGTGCCATCAGTGACCCAAACCCGAACACTGAAGCTTTCTTT.

This sequence joins TRBV5-1 and TRBJ1-1, with D perhaps TRBD1 (5 bases). The length of the CDR3 is 12 residues. Germline-derived CDR1 and CDR2 are SGHRS and YFSETQ. With 4 bases removed from V and 6 bases from J, the gap between germline ends came to 10 bases. The CDR3: CASSDDRPEAFF. The CDR3 nucleotides are TGCGCCAGCAGCGATGACAGACCTGAAGCTTTCTTT.

This clonotype has just one count. The V and J genes are TRBV20-1 and TRBJ1-3; D unresolved. From germline, CDR1 is DFQATT and CDR2 SNEGSKA (reference sequence). V was clipped by 3 bases and J by 3 bases, with 18 bases between them. CDR3 length equals 16 residues. Here the CDR3 DNA reads TGCAGTGCTAGGGTGTCAGCAGGAACAATTGGAAACACCATATATTTT. As protein: CSARVSAGTIGNTIYF.

V usage is TRBV4-1 and J usage is TRBJ2-5; TRBD2 aligns across 8 bases. This CDR3 has 14 residues. With V trimmed by 1 base and J by 3 bases, 1 base remained unmatched. Germline V lookup: CDR1 MGHRA, CDR2 YSYEKL. Here the CDR3 reads CASSQVAGKETQYF. The CDR3 DNA reads TGCGCCAGCAGCCAAGTAGCGGGAAAAGAGACCCAGTACTTC.

V gene TRBV4-1 combines with J gene TRBJ1-1, with TRBD1 matching 9 bases. V lost 5 bases, J lost 5 bases, and 15 bases stayed unmatched. Germline V gene sequence: CDR1 MGHRA, CDR2 YSYEKL. The CDR3 loop spans 17 amino acids. In DNA, the CDR3 is TGCGCCAGCAGCGAGCATCTCACAGGGGGCTCAGGGACTGAAGCTTTCTTT. Protein sequence: CASSEHLTGGSGTEAFF.

The chain is built from TRBV9 and TRBJ2-1; D is perhaps TRBD1 (5 bases). Germline V lookup: CDR1 SGDLS, CDR2 YYNGEE. Trimming removed 3 bases from V and 7 bases from J, with 14 bases in between. The CDR3 length is 14 residues. This chain's CDR3 is CASSASQGGNEQFF. The CDR3 DNA follows: TGTGCCAGCAGCGCCTCCCAGGGTGGGAATGAGCAGTTCTTC.

The chain is built from TRBV6-2 or TRBV6-3 and TRBJ2-3; D is possibly TRBD2 (5 bases). Germline V gene data show CDR1 as MNHEY and CDR2 as SVGEGT. The CDR3 totals 20 residues. V lost 5 bases and J lost 4, with 31 bases in between. The CDR3 nucleotides are TGTGCCAGCAGTCCTTTGCCAAAGGAGGTTCAAGGCCGAGCCGCAGATACGCAGTATTTT. This sequence encodes CASSPLPKEVQGRAADTQYF.

The rearrangement uses TRBV4-1 and TRBJ1-2; D unclear. Germline V CDR1 and CDR2: MGHRA, YSYEKL. The length of the CDR3 is 14 residues. The ends were cut back, 0 bases at V and 4 bases at J, with 9 bases in the middle. The CDR3 spells CASSQESGVYGYTF. The CDR3 DNA follows: TGCGCCAGCAGCCAAGAGTCAGGAGTCTATGGCTACACCTTC.

This chain's CDR3 is CASSAEGTDTQYF. The CDR3 DNA reads as TGCGCCAGCAGCGCGGAGGGCACAGATACGCAGTATTTT. The genes are TRBV5-1 and TRBJ2-3; TRBD2 is a possible D gene (5 bases). CDR3 size: 13 residues. CDR1 and CDR2 (germline): SGHRS, YFSETQ. Trimming shortened V by 4 bases and J by 1 base, and 7 bases separated the two germline ends.

The chain couples TRBV7-9 to TRBJ2-5; 8 nucleotides line up with TRBD2. CDR1 and CDR2 from the germline V gene are SEHNR and FQNEAQ (reference sequence). V was clipped by 5 bases and J by 2 bases; unmatched bases: 7. The CDR3 is 15 amino acids. CDR3 nucleotides: TGTGCCAGCAGCGTGCTACTAGCGGCACAAGAGACCCAGTACTTC. Residues: CASSVLLAAQETQYF.